This TCR beta chain was identified in a study of beta chain features in type 1 diabetes. The germline V gene has CDR1 SGHTA and CDR2 FQGNSA. The CDR3 is 15 residues long. Trimming at V came to 6 bases and at J to 0 bases, leaving 6 bases not matched to a gene. This clone was seen many times. The entirety of the isolated RNA underwent reverse transcription, so expressed TCRB transcripts were sequenced. The repertoire was sequenced with immunoSEQ multiplex PCR; TCRdb's copy has only in-frame clones and lacks some. The data show fewer than 250,000 clones, around 10% seen once. V usage is TRBV7-2 and J usage is TRBJ1-1, with 8 bases that match TRBD1. Sequencing used naive CD4+ T cells from blood. The sequence was obtained from a woman in her late teens or twenties in good health. CDR3 amino acids: CASRRRTGMNTEAFF. The DNA of the CDR3 is TGTGCCAGCAGACGCCGGACAGGGATGAACACTGAAGCTTTCTTT.